In this sample, the clone carrying this TCR beta chain turned up a few times. This specimen includes other DNA sequences encoding the same CDR3. These data originate in a study of blood T cell repertoires in COVID-19. Whole-study context: Researchers got acute and convalescent COVID-19 samples from the United States, Italy and Spain.

The ends lost 2 bases at V and 4 bases at J; junction bases unmatched: 6. In germline, CDR1 is MNHEY, CDR2 SVGAGI. This CDR3 comprises 16 residues. The data were produced by immunoSEQ multiplex PCR, yet TCRdb's version contains in-frame clones alone and is incomplete. Of over 250,000 clones listed, around four fifths are singletons. Material for sequencing was PBMCs or T cells enriched from blood (not recorded which). V and J are TRBV6-5 and TRBJ1-2; TRBD1 matches 11 bases. This TCR was recovered from a man aged 25-40 years with acute COVID-19. The CDR3 region has the DNA TGTGCCAGCAGTTACGCAGGGACAGGGGGTTCCTATGGCTACACCTTC. It specifies CASSYAGTGGSYGYTF.